What follows are 14 T cell receptor beta chains derived from one specimen sequenced in a study of T cell repertoires in cytomegalovirus infection. TCRdb re-derived calls from the reads in MiXCR, one entry per CDR3 protein. The data hold about 570,000 distinct CDR3 sequences, with about 39% observed a single time. These receptors' targets are unknown. The sample was cultured PBMCs, taken from culture after CMV antigen stimulation. The receptors come from a human donor in good health (CMV status not recorded). Some clones in this sample may be carry-over from other donors' samples.

The rearrangement uses TRBV5-1 and TRBJ2-3; unclear D gene. There are 15 residues in the CDR3. Germline V gives CDR1 SGHRS, CDR2 YFSETQ. With 5 bases removed from V and 0 bases from J, the gap between germline ends came to 13 bases. CDR3 sequence reads: CASSDPSASTDTQYF. DNA for the CDR3: TGCGCCAGCAGTGACCCGTCGGCGAGCACAGATACGCAGTATTTT.

The rearrangement links TRBV20-1 to TRBJ2-2; D is uncertain. Per germline, CDR1 DFQATT and CDR2 SNEGSKA (reference sequence). V was pared by 0 bases and J by 7 bases, with 9 bases between. This CDR3 spans 13 amino acids. The CDR3 reads CSARDFSSGELFF. The CDR3 nucleotides read TGCAGTGCTAGAGATTTCTCTAGCGGGGAGCTGTTTTTT.

This clonotype was seen a few times. The chain has TRBV7-8 and TRBJ2-3; 8 nucleotides agree with TRBD1. Trimming at V came to 4 bases and at J to 6 bases, leaving 15 bases not matched to a gene. The CDR3 runs 17 residues. CDR1 is SGHVS and CDR2 is FQNEAQ in the germline V gene. The DNA of the CDR3 is TGTGCCAGCAGCTCCGGACAGGGAGGTCCAACGGCGGATACGCAGTATTTT. It is translated as CASSSGQGGPTADTQYF.

This clonotype was counted between two and nine times. The genes are TRBV6-2 or TRBV6-3 and TRBJ2-5; 9 positions match TRBD2. The CDR3 length is 15 residues. The V gene's germline CDR1 is MNHEY and CDR2 SVGEGT. V was clipped by 5 bases and J by 2 bases; unmatched bases: 6. CDR3 loop: CASSHGGLAQETQYF. The DNA of the CDR3 is TGTGCCAGCAGTCACGGGGGACTAGCTCAAGAGACCCAGTACTTC.

This clonotype has just a few counts. CDR3 in DNA: TGCGCCAGCAGCACCCTGGACAGGCTTCGCGATACGCAGTATTTT. Its translation: CASSTLDRLRDTQYF. The chain has TRBV5-1 and TRBJ2-3; 7 bases are a match to TRBD1. V gave up 4 bases and J gave up 6 bases; unmatched junction bases: 11. This CDR3 has 15 amino acids. Germline V gives CDR1 SGHRS, CDR2 YFSETQ. Complete variable domain (other parts from reference TRBV5-1 and TRBJ2-3): KAGVTQTPRYLIKTRGQQVTLSCSPISGHRSVSWYQQTPGQGLQFLFEYFSETQRNKGNFPGRFSGRQFSNSRSEMNVSTLELGDSALYLCASSTLDRLRDTQYFGPGTRLTVL.

The chain is built from TRBV5-6 and TRBJ1-5, with 9 bases identical to TRBD1. The J segment lost 2 bases and the V segment lost 3 bases, leaving 12 bases of the junction unmatched. Looked up from germline, CDR1 is SGHDT and CDR2 is YYEEEE. This CDR3 contains 18 residues. CDR3 in amino acids: CASSSRDRDIWGNQPQHF. The DNA of the CDR3 is TGTGCCAGCAGCTCCCGGGACAGGGACATATGGGGCAATCAGCCCCAGCATTTT.

This chain joins TRBV7-2 and TRBJ2-5, with TRBD1 matching over 8 bases. CDR3 length equals 14 residues. The V gene end was trimmed by 3 bases and the J gene end by 3 bases; junction bases not matched to a gene: 3. Germline lookup yields CDR1 SGHTA and CDR2 FQGNSA. The CDR3 DNA is TGTGCCAGCAGCTTCAGGGGGCGGGAAGAGACCCAGTACTTC. Translated: CASSFRGREETQYF.

Many counts were recorded for this clonotype. V gene TRBV6-1 combines with J gene TRBJ2-7; D is unclear. CDR1 is MNHNS and CDR2 is SASEGT in the germline V gene. This CDR3 has 12 residues. The ends were cut back, 1 base at V and 4 bases at J, with 5 bases in the middle. The CDR3 bases are TGTGCCAGCAGTGAAGGCAGATACGAGCAGTACTTC. It is translated as CASSEGRYEQYF.

At least ten counts were recorded for this clonotype. The chain joins TRBV7-2 to TRBJ2-2; 12 bases are shared with TRBD2. The junction had 3 bases not matched to a gene; V was cut back by 5 bases and J by 5 bases. In germline, CDR1 is SGHTA, CDR2 FQGNSA. This CDR3 is 15 amino acids long. The CDR3 nucleotides read TGTGCCAGCAGCCCCGGACTAGCGGGAACCGGGGAGCTGTTTTTT. Translating it yields CASSPGLAGTGELFF. The full variable domain, in which reference TRBV7-2 and TRBJ2-2 provide the parts outside the CDR3, is GAGVSQSPSNKVTEKGKDVELRCDPISGHTALYWYRQSLGQGLEFLIYFQGNSAPDKSGLPSDRFSAERTGGSVSTLTIQRTQQEDSAVYLCASSPGLAGTGELFFGEGSRLTVL.

Regarding this clonotype: Since no conserved phenylalanine or tryptophan closes the CDR3, a read error is the likely cause. The chain recombines TRBV5-1 with TRBJ2-1; TRBD2 matches at 13 bases. V shed 4 bases and J 8 bases; nucleotides not matched to a gene: 6. The CDR3 has 15 residues. Looked up from germline, CDR1 is SGHRS and CDR2 is YFSETQ. CDR3 nucleotides: TGCGCCAGCAGCCTAGGGACTAGCGGGAATGATGAGCAGTTCTTG. Amino acid sequence: CASSLGTSGNDEQFL.

The chain uses TRBV27 and TRBJ2-2; D is possibly TRBD2 (7 bases). This CDR3 has 16 amino acids. Trimming left V 8 bases short and J 4 bases short, with 20 bases between. CDR1 is MNHEY, CDR2 SMNVEV, per germline (reference sequence). CDR3 sequence reads: CASRPWGGPGTGELFF. As DNA, the CDR3 is TGTGCCAGCCGACCCTGGGGGGGGCCCGGCACCGGGGAGCTGTTTTTT.

This rearrangement joins TRBV6-6 to TRBJ1-5; a possible D gene is TRBD1 (5 bases). CDR3 length: 17 residues. With 7 bases removed from V and 0 bases from J, the gap between germline ends came to 19 bases. Germline V CDR1 and CDR2: MNHNY, SVGAGI (reference sequence). CDR3 region: CASTYRSRGHSNQPQHF. CDR3 bases: TGTGCCAGCACCTACCGTTCAAGGGGCCATAGCAATCAGCCCCAGCATTTT.

CDR3 sequence reads: CASSLSGVGRDYEQYF. In DNA, the CDR3 is TGTGCCAGCAGTTTGTCGGGAGTCGGGAGGGACTACGAGCAGTACTTC. The chain employs TRBV12-3 or TRBV12-4 and TRBJ2-7; 8 bases are shared with TRBD2. The junction had 10 bases not matched to a gene; V was cut back by 3 bases and J by 3 bases. The CDR3 has 16 residues.

This clonotype came up a few times. The rearrangement joins TRBV2 to TRBJ1-1; TRBD1 agrees at 12 bases. The V gene end was trimmed by 6 bases and the J gene end by 5 bases; junction bases not matched to a gene: 7. Germline assignment: CDR1 SNHLY and CDR2 FYNNEI. The CDR3 contains 15 residues. CDR3 DNA: TGTGCCAGCAGGCCCGGGACAGGGGGCCTTACTGAAGCTTTCTTT. Translation gives CASRPGTGGLTEAFF.